This record looks at one T cell receptor (beta chain) sequence and its context. The antigen is unknown. These data come from a study of shared clonotypes between healthy human individuals. General study results and limits: Naive CD4 clonotype sharing across a few donors was approximately 5%. Deeper or shallower sequencing was expected to change how clonotypes are shared among donors.

The protocol was immunoSEQ multiplex PCR, while the TCRdb copy is restricted to in-frame clones and leaves out a portion. Among roughly 2,500,000 clones listed, roughly 93% were seen once. HIV-negative, healthy adults without recent acute infections or vaccinations were the donors. Caucasian adults living in Nashville, Tennessee, provided all samples. Trimming removed 3 bases from V and 12 bases from J; junction bases left unmatched: 10. The CDR3 runs 15 residues. CDR1 is SEHNR and CDR2 is FQNEAQ in the germline V gene (reference sequence). This chain connects TRBV7-9 to TRBJ2-1; 11 positions agree with TRBD2. This TCR derives from a man aged 18 to 30 in good health. Some clones in this sample may be carry-over from other donors' samples. The sequencing sample was made of naive CD4+ T cells from PBMCs. Regarding subset: CD45RA+ positively selected. CDR3 in DNA: TGTGCCAGCAGCTTCCCGGGACTAGCGGTGTCGGCGCAGTTCTTC. This gives the protein CASSFPGLAVSAQFF.